Below are 28 T cell receptor beta chains sequenced from a single sample in a study of cytomegalovirus exposure and HLA in healthy donors. The study ran its PCR with 60 Vbeta and 13 Jbeta primers. Repertoires were generated with immunoSEQ multiplex PCR, while TCRdb's copy carries only in-frame clones and drops some. The sample yields approximately 93,000 clones, roughly three quarters seen once. The sample comprised PBMCs. The receptors were sampled from a male donor in good health and CMV-seropositive.

This sequence joins TRBV10-2 and TRBJ1-1, with D perhaps matching TRBD1 (6 bases). Trimming removed 3 bases at V and 3 bases at J, with 11 bases between. Germline values: CDR1 WSHSY, CDR2 SAAADI. The CDR3 runs to 14 residues. CDR3 coding DNA: TGCGCCAGCAGTGAAGGGGGTGGGTACACTGAAGCTTTCTTT. This encodes CASSEGGGYTEAFF.

The rearrangement links TRBV30 to TRBJ1-1; D not certain. The CDR3 consists of 13 residues. CDR1 and CDR2 from the germline V gene are GTSNPN and SVGIG (reference sequence). V lost 5 bases, J lost 1 base, and 11 bases lay in between. The CDR3 coding sequence is TGTGCCTGGGGTAAACAGCCGAACACTGAAGCTTTCTTT. Protein sequence: CAWGKQPNTEAFF.

This chain connects TRBV7-9 to TRBJ1-1, with 8 bases identical to TRBD1. The CDR3 has 15 residues. Germline loops: CDR1 SEHNR, CDR2 FQNEAQ (reference sequence). Trimming at V came to 5 bases and at J to 0 bases, leaving 5 bases not matched to a gene. CDR3 loop: CASSIRGRLNTEAFF. CDR3 nucleotide sequence: TGTGCCAGCAGCATCAGGGGGCGATTGAACACTGAAGCTTTCTTT.

As regards this clone: This sample includes further DNA sequences coding for the same CDR3. The CDR3 nucleotides read TGTGCCTGGAGCGGGACAGGGAACACTGAAGCTTTCTTT. Translating it yields CAWSGTGNTEAFF. This chain links TRBV30 with TRBJ1-1; 8 bases agree with TRBD1. This CDR3 contains 13 residues. Germline V gives CDR1 GTSNPN, CDR2 SVGIG (reference sequence). Unmatched junction bases numbered 1, after V lost 3 bases and J lost 1 base.

This chain connects TRBV2 to TRBJ1-1; 9 nucleotides agree with TRBD1. There are 14 residues in the CDR3. Germline CDR1 is SNHLY and CDR2 is FYNNEI. V shed 3 bases and J 5 bases; nucleotides not matched to a gene: 4. CDR3 sequence: CASSDLTGGTEAFF. The DNA of the CDR3 is TGTGCCAGCAGTGACCTGACAGGGGGTACTGAAGCTTTCTTT.

V gene TRBV13 combines with J gene TRBJ1-2; unclear D gene. The germline CDR1 and CDR2 sequences are PRHDT and FYEKMQ (reference sequence). Deletions cut 4 bases from V and 2 bases from J, with 11 bases between. The CDR3 extends over 14 amino acids. CDR3 nucleotides: TGTGCCAGCAGCTCAACCGACAAGAACTATGGCTACACCTTC. It yields the protein CASSSTDKNYGYTF.

The V gene is TRBV4-2, the J gene TRBJ2-7; D might be TRBD2 (5 bases). Per the germline V gene, CDR1 is LGHNA and CDR2 is YNFKEQ. Trimming cost V 0 bases and J 7 bases, with 10 bases left between them. The CDR3 runs 13 residues. In DNA, the CDR3 is TGTGCCAGCAGCCAAGAACTAGGATATGAGCAGTACTTC. The encoded protein is CASSQELGYEQYF.

The V and J genes are TRBV6-5 and TRBJ1-6; D might be TRBD1 (5 bases). Per the germline V gene, CDR1 is MNHEY and CDR2 is SVGAGI. V was clipped by 4 bases and J by 10 bases, with 11 bases between them. The CDR3 contains 13 residues. CDR3 residues: CASSFRRGSPLHF. CDR3 DNA: TGTGCCAGCAGTTTCCGCCGGGGGTCACCCCTCCACTTT.

This chain connects TRBV19 to TRBJ2-6; a weak D match, TRBD2 (7 bases). The CDR3 sequence is 17 residues long. V dropped 11 bases and J dropped 1 base, with 21 bases sitting between them. CDR1 is LNHDA and CDR2 is SQIVND in the germline V gene (reference sequence). The CDR3 loop reads CASDPTGGVSGANVLTF. The CDR3 DNA sequence: TGTGCCTCCGACCCAACGGGGGGCGTTTCTGGGGCCAACGTCCTGACTTTC. Filled out from reference TRBV19 and TRBJ2-6, the complete variable domain reads DGGITQSPKYLFRKEGQNVTLSCEQNLNHDAMYWYRQDPGQGLRLIYYSQIVNDFQKGDIAEGYSVSREKKESFPLTVTSAQKNPTAFYLCASDPTGGVSGANVLTFGAGSRLTVL.

The chain combines TRBV30 with TRBJ2-1; D is perhaps TRBD2 (7 bases). CDR3 length: 16 residues. Germline V gives CDR1 GTSNPN, CDR2 SVGIG (reference sequence). Trimming left V 0 bases short and J 3 bases short, with 15 bases between. The chain's CDR3 is CAWSVGGGPLYNEQFF. In nucleotides, the CDR3 is TGTGCCTGGAGTGTAGGGGGGGGGCCCCTCTACAATGAGCAGTTCTTC.

The chain couples TRBV7-9 to TRBJ1-3; 8 bases are shared with TRBD1. Germline V gene sequence: CDR1 SEHNR, CDR2 FQNEAQ (reference sequence). The trim removed 6 bases at V and 4 bases at J, leaving 8 bases unmatched. The CDR3 is made up of 15 amino acids. As DNA, the CDR3 is TGTGCCAGCAGTTCCACAGGGGGATCAGGAAACACCATATATTTT. Its protein product is CASSSTGGSGNTIYF. Together with reference TRBV7-9 and TRBJ1-3, the CDR3 gives the full variable domain: DTGVSQNPRHKITKRGQNVTFRCDPISEHNRLYWYRQTLGQGPEFLTYFQNEAQLEKSRLLSDRFSAERPKGSFSTLEIQRTEQGDSAMYLCASSSTGGSGNTIYFGEGSWLTVV.

This clone was counted a few times. The V gene is TRBV4-2, the J gene TRBJ1-1; the match to TRBD1 covers 8 bases. V gave up 3 bases and J gave up 5 bases; unmatched junction bases: 5. CDR1 is LGHNA and CDR2 is YNFKEQ in the germline V gene. The CDR3 consists of 14 residues. The DNA of the CDR3 is TGTGCCAGCAGCCATGCCGGGACAGGAACTGAAGCTTTCTTT. It encodes CASSHAGTGTEAFF.

This clone came up once. The V call is TRBV5-4, the J call TRBJ1-2; D is undetermined. The germline V and J ends were trimmed by 4 bases and 2 bases, with 12 bases remaining between them. Germline-derived CDR1 and CDR2 are SGHNT and YYREEE (reference sequence). The CDR3 runs 14 residues. The CDR3 sequence: CASSLPGLNYGYTF. CDR3 nucleotide sequence: TGTGCCAGCAGCCTCCCGGGGTTAAACTATGGCTACACCTTC.

This chain connects TRBV25-1 to TRBJ2-5, with no clear D. The tail of the sequence fits TRBJ2-7 better, so the J call may be wrong. CDR1 and CDR2 from the germline V gene are MGHDK and SYGVNS. This CDR3 has 11 residues. The CDR3 here is CASLGYYEQYF. The DNA of the CDR3 is TGTGCCAGCCTCGGTTACTACGAGCAGTACTTC.

This clone was found once. This chain uses TRBV7-8 with TRBJ2-1, with a weak D call TRBD2 (5 bases). V lost 0 bases and J lost 7, with 13 bases in between. Germline CDR1 reads SGHVS; CDR2 reads FQNEAQ. The CDR3 has 15 residues. CDR3 nucleotides: TGTGCCAGCAGCTTAGCGGGGTTAGCGAGGAATGAGCAGTTCTTC. This sequence encodes CASSLAGLARNEQFF.

The chain has TRBV6-5 and TRBJ1-2; 8 nucleotides match TRBD1. There are 14 residues in the CDR3. V was pared by 4 bases and J by 8 bases, with 9 bases of the junction left unmatched. Looked up from germline, CDR1 is MNHEY and CDR2 is SVGAGI. The CDR3 nucleotides are TGTGCCAGCAGTTCGGCGGGACAGGTAGAAGGCTACACCTTC. Translated, it gives CASSSAGQVEGYTF.

V and J are TRBV7-2 and TRBJ2-5, with D possibly being TRBD1 (6 bases). Deletions cut 7 bases from V and 3 bases from J, with 15 bases between. Germline V gives CDR1 SGHTA, CDR2 FQGNSA. The CDR3 totals 14 residues. In nucleotides, the CDR3 is TGTGCCAGCAACCGAGGGGCAGGGGAAGAGACCCAGTACTTC. This sequence encodes CASNRGAGEETQYF.

The V and J genes are TRBV6-5 and TRBJ1-1; D gene ambiguous. The CDR3 spans 13 residues. The V and J ends lost 2 bases and 4 bases respectively, with 8 bases between them. Germline assignment: CDR1 MNHEY and CDR2 SVGAGI. CDR3 residues: CASSYAGSTEAFF. The CDR3 nucleotides read TGTGCCAGCAGTTACGCGGGTAGCACTGAAGCTTTCTTT.

The V gene is TRBV2, the J gene TRBJ1-1, with D possibly being TRBD1 (5 bases). Germline CDR1 reads SNHLY; CDR2 reads FYNNEI. Trimming shortened V by 8 bases and J by 1 base, and 14 bases separated the two germline ends. The CDR3 covers 14 residues. DNA of the CDR3: TGTGCCAGCTTAAAGGACACGCCGAACACTGAAGCTTTCTTT. The encoded protein is CASLKDTPNTEAFF.

This chain connects TRBV18 to TRBJ1-1; D may be TRBD1 (5 bases). The CDR3 totals 13 residues. Germline CDR1 is KGHSH and CDR2 is LQKENI. Trimming cost V 0 bases and J 8 bases, with 10 bases left between them. The CDR3 sequence: CASSPPVDSEAFF. DNA of the CDR3: TGTGCCAGCTCACCACCGGTTGACAGCGAAGCTTTCTTT.

This clone appeared once. The gene calls are TRBV29-1 and TRBJ1-1; 8 nucleotides match TRBD1. This CDR3 has 11 amino acids. V dropped 6 bases and J dropped 6; count of bases not matched to a gene: 3. CDR1 is SQVTM and CDR2 is ANQGSEA in the germline V gene. The CDR3 sequence is CSVGTGAEAFF. The CDR3 DNA sequence: TGCAGCGTGGGGACAGGCGCTGAAGCTTTCTTT.

As DNA, the CDR3 is TGTGCCAGCGGAGGGACAGCAACTGGGGCCAACGTCCTGACTTTC. Amino acids: CASGGTATGANVLTF. The chain combines TRBV27 with TRBJ2-6; D possibly corresponds to TRBD1 (7 bases). The germline V gene has CDR1 MNHEY and CDR2 SMNVEV (reference sequence). CDR3 length: 15 amino acids. Trimming took off 8 bases at V and 2 bases at J, with 13 bases between the two ends.

The gene calls are TRBV19 and TRBJ1-2; 8 bases are a match to TRBD1. The CDR3 loop spans 15 amino acids. The junction had 18 bases not matched to a gene; V was cut back by 4 bases and J by 14 bases. The germline V gene has CDR1 LNHDA and CDR2 SQIVND (reference sequence). The CDR3 coding sequence is TGTGCCAGTAGTACCTACCACTCGACAGGGGCAACGGGAACCTTC. Translation gives CASSTYHSTGATGTF.

This clone was detected a few times. The gene calls are TRBV4-1 and TRBJ1-2; perhaps TRBD1 as D (5 bases). V gave up 8 bases and J gave up 9 bases, with 13 bases separating them. Per germline, CDR1 MGHRA and CDR2 YSYEKL. This CDR3 is built from 11 residues. In nucleotides, the CDR3 is TGCGCCAGCTTTACAGGCTGGAGCTACACCTTC. Protein product: CASFTGWSYTF.

The V and J genes are TRBV2 and TRBJ1-1, with TRBD1 identical over 10 bases. CDR1 and CDR2 (germline): SNHLY, FYNNEI. The CDR3 loop spans 12 amino acids. J was trimmed by 10 bases and V by 7 bases; bases with no gene match: 6. CDR3 sequence (DNA): TGTGCCAGCACCTTTGACAGGGGGCGAGCTTTCTTT. Translation gives CASTFDRGRAFF.

The chain employs TRBV5-5 and TRBJ2-2; 8 bases fit TRBD2. The CDR3 sequence is 17 residues long. The germline gives CDR1 SGHKS, CDR2 YYEKEE (reference sequence). V was pared by 4 bases and J by 1 base, with 9 bases of the junction left unmatched. This CDR3 is CASSNGRSGRNTGELFF. The CDR3 DNA follows: TGTGCCAGCAGCAACGGGAGGAGCGGGAGGAACACCGGGGAGCTGTTTTTT.

J is TRBJ1-5 and V is TRBV5-1, with no clear D. Germline-derived CDR1 and CDR2 are SGHRS and YFSETQ. V was clipped by 7 bases and J by 11 bases, with 7 bases between them. This CDR3 is 9 amino acids long. The CDR3: CASSGAQHF. CDR3 DNA: TGCGCCAGCTCCGGGGCCCAGCATTTT.

As regards this clone: Sequence at one end of the junction differs from germline and may be a read error. The chain combines TRBV4-2 with TRBJ2-7; tentatively, D is TRBD2 (6 bases). Germline V CDR1 and CDR2: LGHNA, YNFKEQ. The CDR3 runs 17 residues. The CDR3 reads CVSSKEVLGGDSYEQYF. The CDR3 nucleotides read TGTGTCAGCAGCAAAGAGGTATTAGGAGGGGATTCCTACGAGCAGTACTTC.